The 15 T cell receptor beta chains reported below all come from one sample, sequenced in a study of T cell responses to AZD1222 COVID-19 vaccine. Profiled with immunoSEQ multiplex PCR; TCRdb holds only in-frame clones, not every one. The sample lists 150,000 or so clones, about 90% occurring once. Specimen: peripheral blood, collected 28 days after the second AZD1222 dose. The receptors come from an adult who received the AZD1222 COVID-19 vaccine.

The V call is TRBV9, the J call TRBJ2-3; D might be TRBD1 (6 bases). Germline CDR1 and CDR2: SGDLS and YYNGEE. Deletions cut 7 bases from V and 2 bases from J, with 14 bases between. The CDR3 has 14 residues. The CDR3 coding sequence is TGTGCCAGCGCCGGGGACATGTTCACAGATACGCAGTATTTT. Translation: CASAGDMFTDTQYF.

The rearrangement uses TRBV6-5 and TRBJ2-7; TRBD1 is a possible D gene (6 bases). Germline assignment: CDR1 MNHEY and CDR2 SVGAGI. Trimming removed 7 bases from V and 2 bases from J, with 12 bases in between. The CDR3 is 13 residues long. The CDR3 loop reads CASKGVSPYEQYF. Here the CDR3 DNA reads TGTGCCAGCAAGGGGGTTAGCCCCTACGAGCAGTACTTC.

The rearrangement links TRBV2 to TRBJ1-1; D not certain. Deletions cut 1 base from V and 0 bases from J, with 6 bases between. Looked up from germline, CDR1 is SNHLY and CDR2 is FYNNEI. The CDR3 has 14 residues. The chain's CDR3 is CASSEGFMNTEAFF. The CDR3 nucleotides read TGTGCCAGCAGTGAAGGATTCATGAACACTGAAGCTTTCTTT.

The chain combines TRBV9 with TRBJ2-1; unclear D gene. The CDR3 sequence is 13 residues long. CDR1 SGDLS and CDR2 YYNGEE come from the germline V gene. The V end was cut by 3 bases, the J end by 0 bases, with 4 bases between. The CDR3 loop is CASSDVSYNEQFF. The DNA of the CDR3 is TGTGCCAGCAGCGACGTCTCCTACAATGAGCAGTTCTTC.

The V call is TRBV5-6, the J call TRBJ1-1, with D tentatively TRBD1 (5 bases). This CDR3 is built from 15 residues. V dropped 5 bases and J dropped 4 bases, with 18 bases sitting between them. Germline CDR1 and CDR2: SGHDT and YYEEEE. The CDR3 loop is CASREGARRGTEAFF. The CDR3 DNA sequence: TGTGCCAGCAGAGAAGGGGCTAGAAGAGGCACTGAAGCTTTCTTT.

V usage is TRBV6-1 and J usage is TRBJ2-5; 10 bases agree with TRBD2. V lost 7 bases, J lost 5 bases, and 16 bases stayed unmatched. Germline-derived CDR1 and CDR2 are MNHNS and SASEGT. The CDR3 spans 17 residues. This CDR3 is CASIDGASGGFGETQYF. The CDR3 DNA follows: TGTGCCAGCATTGACGGGGCTAGCGGGGGATTCGGTGAGACCCAGTACTTC.

DNA of the CDR3: TGTGCCAGCAGTTTTTCAGACGAAGGCTACACCTTC. This encodes CASSFSDEGYTF. The rearrangement joins TRBV28 to TRBJ1-2; D is unresolved. V gave up 3 bases and J gave up 8 bases, with 10 bases separating them. Germline V gives CDR1 MDHEN, CDR2 SYDVKM. The CDR3 totals 12 residues.

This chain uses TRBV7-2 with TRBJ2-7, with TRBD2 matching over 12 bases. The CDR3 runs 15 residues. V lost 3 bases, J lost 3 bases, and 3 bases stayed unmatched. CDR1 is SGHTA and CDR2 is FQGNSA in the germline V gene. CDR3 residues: CASSLTSGGYYEQYF. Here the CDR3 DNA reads TGTGCCAGCAGCTTGACTAGCGGGGGATACTACGAGCAGTACTTC.

The CDR3 DNA reads as TGCGCCAGCAGTGGCCCCGAGGGGGCCAGCTCCTATAATTCACCCCTCCACTTT. Amino acids: CASSGPEGASSYNSPLHF. The chain has TRBV10-2 and TRBJ1-6; 7 positions agree with TRBD1. The CDR3 spans 18 residues. The ends lost 4 bases at V and 0 bases at J; junction bases unmatched: 9. Germline values: CDR1 WSHSY, CDR2 SAAADI.

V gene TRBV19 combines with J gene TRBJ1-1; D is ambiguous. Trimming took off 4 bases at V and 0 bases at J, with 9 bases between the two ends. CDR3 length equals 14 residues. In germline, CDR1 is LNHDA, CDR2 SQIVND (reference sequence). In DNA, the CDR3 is TGTGCCAGTAGTACCACGGTCCTGAACACTGAAGCTTTCTTT. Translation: CASSTTVLNTEAFF.

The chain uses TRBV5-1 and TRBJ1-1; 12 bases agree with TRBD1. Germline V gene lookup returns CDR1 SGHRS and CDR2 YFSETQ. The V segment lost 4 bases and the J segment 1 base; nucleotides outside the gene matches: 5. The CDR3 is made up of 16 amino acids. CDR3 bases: TGCGCCAGCAGCGGGGGACAGGGGGCTAGGAACACTGAAGCTTTCTTT. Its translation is CASSGGQGARNTEAFF.

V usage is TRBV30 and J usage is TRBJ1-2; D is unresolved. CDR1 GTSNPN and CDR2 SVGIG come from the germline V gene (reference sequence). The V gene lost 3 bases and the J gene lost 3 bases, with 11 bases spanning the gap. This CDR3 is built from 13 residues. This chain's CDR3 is CAWRPSTDYGYTF. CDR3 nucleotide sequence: TGTGCCTGGAGGCCGTCGACCGACTATGGCTACACCTTC. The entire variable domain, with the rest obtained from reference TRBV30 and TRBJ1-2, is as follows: SQTIHQWPATLVQPVGSPLSLECTVEGTSNPNLYWYRQAAGRGLQLLFYSVGIGQISSEVPQNLSASRPQDRQFILSSKKLLLSDSGFYLCAWRPSTDYGYTFGSGTRLTVV.

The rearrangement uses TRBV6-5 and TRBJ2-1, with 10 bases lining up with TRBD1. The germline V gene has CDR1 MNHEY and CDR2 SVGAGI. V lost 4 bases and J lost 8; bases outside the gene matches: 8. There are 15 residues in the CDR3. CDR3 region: CASSSRDRGGDEQFF. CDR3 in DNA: TGTGCCAGCAGTTCCCGGGACAGGGGCGGGGATGAGCAGTTCTTC.

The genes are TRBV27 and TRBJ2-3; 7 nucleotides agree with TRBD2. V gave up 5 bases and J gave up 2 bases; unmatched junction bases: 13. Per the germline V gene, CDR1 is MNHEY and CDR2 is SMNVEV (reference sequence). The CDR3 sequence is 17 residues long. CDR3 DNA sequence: TGTGCCAGCAGTCAGTCGGGACTACCTGACCCCACAGATACGCAGTATTTT. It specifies CASSQSGLPDPTDTQYF.

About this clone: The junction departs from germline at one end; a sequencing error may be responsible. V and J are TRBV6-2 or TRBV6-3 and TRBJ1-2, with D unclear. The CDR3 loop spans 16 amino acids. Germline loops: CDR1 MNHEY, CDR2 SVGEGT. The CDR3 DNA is TGTGCCAGCAGCTACTTACCCTCGAATAGTGCCTATGGCTACACCTTC. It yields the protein CASSYLPSNSAYGYTF.